These T cell receptor beta chains were read from a single sample in a study of blood T cell repertoires in COVID-19. Measured with immunoSEQ multiplex PCR; TCRdb has only the in-frame clones, and not every one. The sample yields about 32,000 clones, roughly 91% seen once. The sequenced material came from peripheral blood. The source of these receptors is a man between 70 and 80 years old with active or convalescent COVID-19. The CDR3 runs from the conserved cysteine through the conserved F or W. D genes are given only for firm matches. Clone size, where shown, is once, few, many, or a class for clones that have expanded.

CDR3,DNA,J,size,D,V
CAWSKRAGDGYTF,TGTGCCTGGAGTAAACGGGCAGGGGATGGCTACACCTTC,TRBJ1-2,NA,NA,TRBV30
CASSELNYGYTF,TGCGCCAGCAGTGAACTTAACTATGGCTACACCTTC,TRBJ1-2,NA,NA,TRBV5-1
CASSARQAAGNQPQHF,TGTGCCAGCAGTGCTCGACAGGCGGCGGGCAATCAGCCCCAGCATTTT,TRBJ1-5,NA,NA,TRBV6-1
CASSAPTRAEAFF,TGTGCCAGCTCCGCTCCGACGAGGGCTGAAGCTTTCTTT,TRBJ1-1,NA,NA,TRBV18
CASSMLADQETQYF,TGCGCCAGCAGCATGCTAGCGGACCAAGAGACCCAGTACTTC,TRBJ2-5,NA,TRBD2,TRBV5-1
CASSRRGYGYTF,TGTGCCAGCAGTCGCAGGGGTTATGGCTACACCTTC,TRBJ1-2,few,NA,TRBV28
CSVEIGADTQYF,TGCAGCGTTGAAATAGGGGCAGATACGCAGTATTTT,TRBJ2-3,NA,NA,TRBV29-1
CASSNTGVPFYGYTF,TGTGCCAGCAGCAATACAGGGGTCCCGTTCTATGGCTACACCTTC,TRBJ1-2,few,TRBD1,TRBV7-9
CAWRPPRGSANTGELFF,TGTGCCTGGAGACCACCTCGGGGGTCCGCGAACACCGGGGAGCTGTTTTTT,TRBJ2-2,NA,NA,TRBV30
CASSIPGHEKLFF,TGTGCCAGTAGTATTCCAGGGCACGAAAAACTGTTTTTT,TRBJ1-4,once,NA,TRBV19
CASSPDLAGDSYNEQFF,TGTGCCAGCAGTCCCGATTTAGCGGGAGACTCCTACAATGAGCAGTTCTTC,TRBJ2-1,NA,TRBD2,TRBV27
CASTGTGSDEQFF,TGTGCCAGCACCGGGACAGGGTCGGATGAGCAGTTCTTC,TRBJ2-1,NA,TRBD1,TRBV27
CASSFGLNYEQYF,TGTGCCAGCAGCTTCGGACTAAATTACGAGCAGTACTTC,TRBJ2-7,NA,NA,TRBV11-2
CASSLGHEQFF,TGTGCCAGCAGCCTGGGCCATGAGCAGTTCTTC,TRBJ2-1,NA,NA,TRBV11-3
CASSVGGRVAEAFF,TGTGCCAGCAGCGTAGGCGGCAGGGTGGCTGAAGCTTTCTTT,TRBJ1-1,NA,NA,TRBV9
CASSSGGPNYGYTF,TGTGCCAGCAGCTCAGGGGGCCCGAACTATGGCTACACCTTC,TRBJ1-2,NA,TRBD1,TRBV7-2
CASSQHGTLGMGYTF,TGTGCCAGCAGCCAACATGGGACATTGGGGATGGGCTACACCTTC,TRBJ1-2,NA,NA,TRBV14
CASSFAGTGTGNTIYF,TGTGCCAGCAGCTTCGCCGGGACAGGGACTGGAAACACCATATATTTT,TRBJ1-3,NA,TRBD1,TRBV7-9
CASSIGTVGGNSPLHF,TGTGCCAGCAGCATCGGGACAGTGGGGGGAAATTCACCCCTCCACTTT,TRBJ1-6,once,TRBD1,TRBV7-2
CASSFRNSPLHF,TGTGCCAGTAGTTTCAGGAATTCACCCCTCCACTTT,TRBJ1-6,once,NA,TRBV19
CASTAPGGANGYTF,TGTGCCAGCACCGCGCCCGGAGGGGCCAATGGCTACACCTTC,TRBJ1-2,NA,NA,TRBV7-9
CARLADEFYEQYF,TGCGCCCGCTTGGCGGATGAATTCTACGAGCAGTACTTC,TRBJ2-7,NA,NA,TRBV10-1
CASSGPGEKLFF,TGTGCCAGCAGCGGTCCGGGTGAAAAACTGTTTTTT,TRBJ1-4,few,NA,TRBV7-2
CASSSLPGLAMNTEAFF,TGTGCCAGTTCGTCACTCCCGGGACTCGCTATGAACACTGAAGCTTTCTTT,TRBJ1-1,NA,NA,TRBV19
CASSPRGGAEAFF,TGTGCCAGCAGTCCGAGAGGGGGAGCTGAAGCTTTCTTT,TRBJ1-1,NA,NA,TRBV27
CASSPQTWDRDEKLFF,TGTGCCAGCTCACCACAAACGTGGGACAGGGATGAAAAACTGTTTTTT,TRBJ1-4,NA,TRBD1,TRBV18
CASTLLGTGQNTEAFF,TGTGCCAGCACCCTACTCGGGACAGGGCAGAACACTGAAGCTTTCTTT,TRBJ1-1,few,TRBD1,TRBV5-6
CASSLDRVGYNSPLHF,TGTGCCAGCAGCTTGGATCGGGTGGGCTATAATTCACCCCTCCACTTT,TRBJ1-6,NA,NA,TRBV5-4
CASSQNGRVYGYTF,TGTGCCAGCAGTCAAAATGGGAGGGTTTATGGCTACACCTTC,TRBJ1-2,NA,NA,TRBV6-2/TRBV6-3
CASSPGGGNNEQFF,TGTGCCAGCAGTCCCGGGGGGGGAAACAATGAGCAGTTCTTC,TRBJ2-1,NA,TRBD2,TRBV28
CASSTGLTWGNIQYF,TGTGCCAGTAGCACGGGGTTAACCTGGGGAAACATTCAGTACTTC,TRBJ2-4,NA,NA,TRBV19
CASSWTSGDYEQYF,TGTGCCAGCAGCTGGACTAGCGGAGATTACGAGCAGTACTTC,TRBJ2-7,NA,TRBD2,TRBV7-8
CASSLGGLSGNTIYF,TGTGCCAGCAGCTTGGGGGGGCTCTCTGGAAACACCATATATTTT,TRBJ1-3,NA,NA,TRBV5-6
CASSLERGWETQYF,TGTGCCAGCAGCTTGGAGCGGGGGTGGGAGACCCAGTACTTC,TRBJ2-5,NA,TRBD2,TRBV7-9
CASSSGHYTEAFF,TGTGCCAGCAGTTCGGGACATTATACTGAAGCTTTCTTT,TRBJ1-1,NA,NA,TRBV27
CASRDRGYEQYF,TGTGCCAGCAGGGACAGGGGATACGAGCAGTACTTC,TRBJ2-7,NA,TRBD1,TRBV7-3
CASSLSRLNTEAFF,TGTGCCAGCAGTTTAAGCAGGCTGAACACTGAAGCTTTCTTT,TRBJ1-1,NA,NA,TRBV27
CASSFRDYGYTF,TGTGCCAGCAGCTTCAGGGACTATGGCTACACCTTC,TRBJ1-2,NA,NA,TRBV7-9
CASSYTPTGAGNTIYF,TGCGCCAGCAGCTATACCCCGACAGGGGCTGGAAACACCATATATTTT,TRBJ1-3,NA,TRBD1,TRBV5-1
CSASLLTANTEAFF,TGCAGTGCTAGTCTCCTTACAGCGAACACTGAAGCTTTCTTT,TRBJ1-1,few,NA,TRBV20-1
CASSSARGGVSTDTQYF,TGCGCCAGCAGCTCCGCTCGAGGGGGAGTTAGCACAGATACGCAGTATTTT,TRBJ2-3,NA,NA,TRBV5-1
CASSQRMGDTQYF,TGTGCCAGCAGCCAAAGGATGGGAGACACGCAGTATTTT,TRBJ2-3,NA,NA,TRBV4-2
CAWSVQGFNGYTF,TGTGCCTGGAGTGTACAGGGGTTTAATGGCTACACCTTC,TRBJ1-2,NA,TRBD1,TRBV30
CSVEGSGRGQRELFF,TGCAGCGTTGAAGGTAGCGGGAGGGGACAGCGGGAGCTGTTTTTT,TRBJ2-2,once,TRBD2,TRBV29-1
CASSVEQGRGVSPLHF,TGCGCCAGCAGCGTAGAGCAGGGGAGGGGAGTTTCACCCCTCCACTTT,TRBJ1-6,NA,NA,TRBV5-1
CSGVNTGEGSYEQYF,TGCAGCGGTGTCAATACAGGGGAAGGGTCCTACGAGCAGTACTTC,TRBJ2-7,NA,TRBD1,TRBV29-1
CASSPQGSTEAFF,TGCGCCAGCAGCCCCCAGGGGAGCACTGAAGCTTTCTTT,TRBJ1-1,NA,NA,TRBV5-1
CASSEAGAANYEQYF,TGTGCCAGCAGTGAAGCGGGGGCTGCGAATTACGAGCAGTACTTC,TRBJ2-7,few,NA,TRBV2
CASSRPLSYNSPLHF,TGTGCCAGTAGTAGGCCCCTCTCCTATAATTCACCCCTCCACTTT,TRBJ1-6,NA,NA,TRBV19